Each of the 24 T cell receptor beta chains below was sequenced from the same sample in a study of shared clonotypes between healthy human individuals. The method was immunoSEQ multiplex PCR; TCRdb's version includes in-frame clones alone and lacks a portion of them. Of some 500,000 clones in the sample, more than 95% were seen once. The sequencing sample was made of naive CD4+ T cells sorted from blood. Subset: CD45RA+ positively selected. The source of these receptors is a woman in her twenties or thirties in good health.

The CDR3 DNA follows: TGTGCCAGCAGTCACTCGAGCTCCTACAATGAGCAGTTCTTC. Its protein is CASSHSSSYNEQFF. The chain joins TRBV27 to TRBJ2-1; D gene ambiguous. Trimming removed 5 bases at V and 0 bases at J, with 8 bases between. Germline CDR1 and CDR2: MNHEY and SMNVEV (reference sequence). The CDR3 loop spans 14 amino acids.

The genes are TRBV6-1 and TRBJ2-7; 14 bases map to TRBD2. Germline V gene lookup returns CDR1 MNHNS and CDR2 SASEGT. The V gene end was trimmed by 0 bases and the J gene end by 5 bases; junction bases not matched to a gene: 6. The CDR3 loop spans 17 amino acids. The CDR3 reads CASSEALGLAGVHEQYF. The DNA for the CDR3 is TGTGCCAGCAGTGAAGCGCTGGGACTAGCGGGAGTTCACGAGCAGTACTTC.

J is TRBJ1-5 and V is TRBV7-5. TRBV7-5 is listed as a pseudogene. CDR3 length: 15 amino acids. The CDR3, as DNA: TGTGTCAGAAGCCCCGATGTGGGGGGGAATCAGCCCCAGCATTTT. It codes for CVRSPDVGGNQPQHF.

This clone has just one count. In DNA, the CDR3 is TGTGCCAGCAGCCAAAAAACGACAGTACACGAGGGCTACACCTTC. Its translation: CASSQKTTVHEGYTF. The rearrangement uses TRBV5-6 and TRBJ1-2, with D maybe TRBD1 (5 bases). This CDR3 is built from 15 residues. V lost 4 bases and J lost 8, with 21 bases in between. CDR1 and CDR2 (germline): SGHDT, YYEEEE.

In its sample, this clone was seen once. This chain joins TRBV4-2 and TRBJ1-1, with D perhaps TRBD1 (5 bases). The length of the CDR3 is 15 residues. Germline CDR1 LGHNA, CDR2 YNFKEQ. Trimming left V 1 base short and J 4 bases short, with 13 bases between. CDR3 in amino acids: CASSQAEGRATEAFF. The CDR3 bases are TGTGCCAGCAGCCAAGCGGAGGGGAGGGCCACTGAAGCTTTCTTT.

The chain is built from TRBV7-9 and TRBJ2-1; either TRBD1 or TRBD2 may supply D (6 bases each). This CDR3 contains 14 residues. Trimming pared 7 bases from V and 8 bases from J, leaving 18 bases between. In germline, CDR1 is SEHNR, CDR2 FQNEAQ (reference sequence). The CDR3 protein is CASNSMGGWYEQFF. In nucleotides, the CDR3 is TGTGCCAGCAACTCCATGGGGGGCTGGTATGAGCAGTTCTTC.

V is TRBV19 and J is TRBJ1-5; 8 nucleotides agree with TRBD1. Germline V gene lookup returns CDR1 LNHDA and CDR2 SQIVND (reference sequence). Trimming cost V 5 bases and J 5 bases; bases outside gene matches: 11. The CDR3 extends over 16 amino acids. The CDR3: CASSDAGGASDQPQHF. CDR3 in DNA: TGTGCCAGTAGTGACGCAGGGGGCGCCTCGGATCAGCCCCAGCATTTT.

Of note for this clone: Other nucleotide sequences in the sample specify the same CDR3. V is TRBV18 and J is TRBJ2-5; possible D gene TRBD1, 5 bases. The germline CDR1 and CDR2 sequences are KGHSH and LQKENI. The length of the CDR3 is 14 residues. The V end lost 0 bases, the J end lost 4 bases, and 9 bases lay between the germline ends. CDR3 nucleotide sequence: TGTGCCAGCTCACCACCGGGGCAGCGAGAGACCCAGTACTTC. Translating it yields CASSPPGQRETQYF.

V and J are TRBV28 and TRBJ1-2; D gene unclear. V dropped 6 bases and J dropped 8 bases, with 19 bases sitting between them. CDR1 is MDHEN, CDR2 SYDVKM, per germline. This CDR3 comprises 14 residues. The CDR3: CASSRFEARRGYTF. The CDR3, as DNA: TGTGCCAGCAGCCGGTTTGAGGCCCGAAGAGGCTACACCTTC.

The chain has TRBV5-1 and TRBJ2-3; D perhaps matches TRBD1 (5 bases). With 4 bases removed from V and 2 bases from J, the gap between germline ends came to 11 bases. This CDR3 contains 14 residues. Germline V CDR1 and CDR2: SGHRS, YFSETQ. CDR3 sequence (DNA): TGCGCCAGCAGCCCCAGACAGTTCACAGATACGCAGTATTTT. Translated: CASSPRQFTDTQYF.

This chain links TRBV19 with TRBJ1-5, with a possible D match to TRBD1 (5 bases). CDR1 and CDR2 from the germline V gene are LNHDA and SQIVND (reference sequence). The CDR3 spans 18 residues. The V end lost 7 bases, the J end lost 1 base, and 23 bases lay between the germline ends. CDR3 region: CASTPGAGYPGSNQPQHF. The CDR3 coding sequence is TGTGCCAGTACCCCCGGGGCAGGTTACCCTGGGAGCAATCAGCCCCAGCATTTT.

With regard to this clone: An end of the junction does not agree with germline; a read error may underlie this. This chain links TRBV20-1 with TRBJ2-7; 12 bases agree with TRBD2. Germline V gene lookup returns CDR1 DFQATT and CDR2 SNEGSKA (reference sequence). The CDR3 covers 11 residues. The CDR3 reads CTGLAGHEQYF. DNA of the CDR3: TGTACGGGACTAGCGGGCCACGAGCAGTACTTC.

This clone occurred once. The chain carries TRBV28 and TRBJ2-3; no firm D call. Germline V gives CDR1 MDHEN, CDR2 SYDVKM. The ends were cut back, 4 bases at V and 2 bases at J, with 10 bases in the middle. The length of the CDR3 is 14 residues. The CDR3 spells CASSSAGTTDTQYF. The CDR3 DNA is TGTGCCAGCAGTTCCGCCGGCACCACAGATACGCAGTATTTT.

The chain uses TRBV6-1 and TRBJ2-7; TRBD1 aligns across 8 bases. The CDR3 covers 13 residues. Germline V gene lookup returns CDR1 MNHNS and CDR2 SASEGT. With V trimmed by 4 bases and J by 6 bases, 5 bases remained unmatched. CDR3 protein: CASSVRTGLEQYF. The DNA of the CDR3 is TGTGCCAGCAGTGTTAGGACAGGGCTCGAGCAGTACTTC.

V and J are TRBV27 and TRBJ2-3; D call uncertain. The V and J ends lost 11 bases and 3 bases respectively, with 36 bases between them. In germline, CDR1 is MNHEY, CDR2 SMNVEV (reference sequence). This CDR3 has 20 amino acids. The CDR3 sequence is CAPSGWGERITSHFTDTQYF. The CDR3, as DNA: TGTGCCCCCTCCGGGTGGGGTGAGAGGATTACCTCACATTTTACAGATACGCAGTATTTT.

The CDR3, as DNA: TGCAGCGTTAGGACTGGGAATGAGCAGTTCTTC. Translating gives CSVRTGNEQFF. The chain has TRBV29-1 and TRBJ2-1; D is perhaps TRBD2 (5 bases). V was trimmed by 5 bases and J by 7 bases, leaving 9 bases between them. Per germline, CDR1 SQVTM and CDR2 ANQGSEA. The CDR3 length is 11 residues.

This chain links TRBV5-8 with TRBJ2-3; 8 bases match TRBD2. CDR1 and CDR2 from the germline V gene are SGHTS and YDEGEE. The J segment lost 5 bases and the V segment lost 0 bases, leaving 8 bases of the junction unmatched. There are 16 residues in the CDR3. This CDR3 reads CASSLASGSLGDTQYF. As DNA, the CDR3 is TGTGCCAGCAGCTTGGCTAGCGGGTCCCTCGGAGATACGCAGTATTTT.

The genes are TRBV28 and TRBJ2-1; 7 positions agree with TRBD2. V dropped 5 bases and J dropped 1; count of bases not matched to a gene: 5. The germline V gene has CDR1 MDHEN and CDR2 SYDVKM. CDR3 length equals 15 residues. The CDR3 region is CASSLPGLSYNEQFF. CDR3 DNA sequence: TGTGCCAGCAGTCTCCCGGGACTATCCTACAATGAGCAGTTCTTC.

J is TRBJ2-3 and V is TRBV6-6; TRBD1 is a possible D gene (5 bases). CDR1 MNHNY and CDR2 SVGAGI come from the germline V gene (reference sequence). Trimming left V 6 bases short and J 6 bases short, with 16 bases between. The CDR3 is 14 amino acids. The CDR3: CASSFKGVADTQYF. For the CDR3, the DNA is TGTGCCAGCAGCTTTAAAGGGGTCGCGGATACGCAGTATTTT.

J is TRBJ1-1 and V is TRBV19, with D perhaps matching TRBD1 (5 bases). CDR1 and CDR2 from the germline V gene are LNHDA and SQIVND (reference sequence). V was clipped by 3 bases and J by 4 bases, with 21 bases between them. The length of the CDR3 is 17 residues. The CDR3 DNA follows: TGTGCCAGTAGTATCTCGTTTGGCGCAGGGAGGGGCACTGAAGCTTTCTTT. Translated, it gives CASSISFGAGRGTEAFF.

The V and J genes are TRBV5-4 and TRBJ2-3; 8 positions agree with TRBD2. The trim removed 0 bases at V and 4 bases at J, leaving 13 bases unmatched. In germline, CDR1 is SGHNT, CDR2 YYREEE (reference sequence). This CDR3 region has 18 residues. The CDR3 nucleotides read TGTGCCAGCAGCTTGGGTATAGCGGGAACTCCCGGGGCAGATACGCAGTATTTT. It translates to CASSLGIAGTPGADTQYF.

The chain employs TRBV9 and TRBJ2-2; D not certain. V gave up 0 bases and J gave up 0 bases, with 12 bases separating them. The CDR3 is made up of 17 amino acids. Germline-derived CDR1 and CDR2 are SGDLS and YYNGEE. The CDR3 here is CASSVAPAPTNTGELFF. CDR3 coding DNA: TGTGCCAGCAGCGTAGCCCCTGCCCCGACGAACACCGGGGAGCTGTTTTTT. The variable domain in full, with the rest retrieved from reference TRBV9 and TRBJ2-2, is DSGVTQTPKHLITATGQRVTLRCSPRSGDLSVYWYQQSLDQGLQFLIQYYNGEERAKGNILERFSAQQFPDLHSELNLSSLELGDSALYFCASSVAPAPTNTGELFFGEGSRLTVL.

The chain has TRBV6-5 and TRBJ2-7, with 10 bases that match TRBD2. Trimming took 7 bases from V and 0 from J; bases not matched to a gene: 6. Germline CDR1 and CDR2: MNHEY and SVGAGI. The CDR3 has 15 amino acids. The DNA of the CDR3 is TGTGCCAGCACCTGGACTAGCGGTAGCTCCTACGAGCAGTACTTC. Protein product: CASTWTSGSSYEQYF.

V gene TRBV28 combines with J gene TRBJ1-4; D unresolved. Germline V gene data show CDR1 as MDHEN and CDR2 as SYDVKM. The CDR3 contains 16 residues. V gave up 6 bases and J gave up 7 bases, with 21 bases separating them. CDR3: CASSSTGEGLVEKLFF. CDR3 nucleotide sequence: TGTGCCAGCAGCTCCACCGGTGAGGGTTTGGTTGAAAAACTGTTTTTT.